This T cell receptor (beta chain) was documented in a study of T cells in Graves' hyperthyroidism and ophthalmopathy. Study background: Peripheral blood sampling occurred at initial diagnosis, before any treatment.

This clonotype was seen ten or more times. The investigators amplified TCR beta CDR3 regions from RNA transcripts. During a first-round RT-PCR of the TCR CDR3, the HTBI primer set was used. TCRdb reanalysed the multiplex PCR reads using MiXCR and keeps one entry per CDR3 protein. The sample includes 450,000 to 550,000 distinct CDR3 sequences, roughly a quarter of them seen just once. The clonotype comes from a woman aged 25 to 39 with Graves' ophthalmopathy. The sample consisted of blood.

The CDR3 DNA reads as TGTGCCAGCAGCTTAGCGCGGGATGCCGGGACCCAGTACTTC. Translating gives CASSLARDAGTQYF. This sequence joins TRBV7-2 and TRBJ2-5; TRBD2 might be the D (6 bases). The CDR3 sequence is 14 residues long. The germline CDR1 and CDR2 sequences are SGHTA and FQGNSA. Trimming took 0 bases from V and 7 from J, leaving 12 bases between them.